This T cell receptor (beta chain) stems from a study of long-term antiretroviral therapy in people with HIV. Study-level points and caveats: The study found narrower CDR3 length ranges in HIV repertoires than in controls.

About this clone itself: Its target is unknown.

Per germline, CDR1 SNHLY and CDR2 FYNNEI. V was pared by 8 bases and J by 5 bases, with 15 bases between. The CDR3 contains 13 residues. At the survey level, the v3.0 immunoSEQ assay was run. Sequenced by immunoSEQ multiplex PCR; TCRdb stores in-frame clones only, minus some. The sample includes 30,000 to 40,000 clones, roughly 80% of them seen just once. The J gene is TRBJ2-5, the V gene TRBV2, with D perhaps TRBD2 (6 bases). The clonotype comes from a man between 18 and 29 years old with HIV. This sample comprised unsorted PBMCs, obtained 0.4 years before starting antiretroviral therapy. The CDR3 sequence: CASAGLRRETQYF. The CDR3, as DNA: TGTGCCAGCGCGGGGCTGAGGCGGGAGACCCAGTACTTC.